This paragraph reports one T cell receptor beta chain. Germline CDR1 is SQVTM and CDR2 is ANQGSEA. The CDR3 consists of 11 residues. With V trimmed by 7 bases and J by 3 bases, 3 bases remained unmatched. The data derive from a study of cytomegalovirus exposure and HLA in healthy donors. A multiplex PCR was run with 60 Vbeta primers and 13 Jbeta primers. Sequencing used immunoSEQ multiplex PCR; TCRdb keeps in-frame clones, though not all of them. The sample lists more than 100,000 clones, roughly four fifths occurring once. The receptor's source is a woman between 45 and 65 years old in good health and CMV-seropositive. Sequenced material: PBMCs. This chain connects TRBV29-1 to TRBJ2-7; 7 bases match TRBD2. In nucleotides, the CDR3 is TGCAGCGCCGGGGGGTACTACGAGCAGTACTTC. It is translated as CSAGGYYEQYF.